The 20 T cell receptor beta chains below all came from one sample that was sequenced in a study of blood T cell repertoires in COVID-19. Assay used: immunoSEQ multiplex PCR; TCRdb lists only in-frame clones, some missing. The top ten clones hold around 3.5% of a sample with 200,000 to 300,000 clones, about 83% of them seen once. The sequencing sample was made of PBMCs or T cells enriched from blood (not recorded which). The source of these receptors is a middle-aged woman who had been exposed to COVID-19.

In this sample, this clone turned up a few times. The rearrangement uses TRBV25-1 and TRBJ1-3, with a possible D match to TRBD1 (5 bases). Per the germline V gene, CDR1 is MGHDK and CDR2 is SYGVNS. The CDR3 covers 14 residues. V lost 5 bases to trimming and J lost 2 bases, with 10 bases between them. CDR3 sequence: CASSLGVAGNTIYF. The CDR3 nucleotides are TGTGCCAGCAGTTTAGGGGTTGCTGGAAACACCATATATTTT.

The CDR3 loop is CASSPTGPYGYTF. The CDR3 region has the DNA TGTGCCAGCTCACCTACAGGGCCATATGGCTACACCTTC. The chain uses TRBV18 and TRBJ1-2, with D perhaps matching TRBD1 (6 bases). The CDR3 has 13 residues. The ends were cut back, 3 bases at V and 5 bases at J, with 10 bases in the middle. CDR1 is KGHSH and CDR2 is LQKENI in the germline V gene.

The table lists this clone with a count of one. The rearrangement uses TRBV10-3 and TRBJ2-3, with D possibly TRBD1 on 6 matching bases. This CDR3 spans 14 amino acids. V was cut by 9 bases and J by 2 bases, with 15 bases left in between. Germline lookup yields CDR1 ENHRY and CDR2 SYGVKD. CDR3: CAIGATGFTDTQYF. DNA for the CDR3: TGTGCCATTGGCGCTACAGGGTTCACAGATACGCAGTATTTT.

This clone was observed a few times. The DNA for the CDR3 is TGTGCCAGCAGCTTACTTGGGACAGAGCAGTTCTTC. Amino acid sequence: CASSLLGTEQFF. J is TRBJ2-1 and V is TRBV7-2; a possible D gene is TRBD1 (6 bases). In germline, CDR1 is SGHTA, CDR2 FQGNSA. This CDR3 comprises 12 residues. V lost 2 bases to trimming and J lost 10 bases, with 9 bases between them.

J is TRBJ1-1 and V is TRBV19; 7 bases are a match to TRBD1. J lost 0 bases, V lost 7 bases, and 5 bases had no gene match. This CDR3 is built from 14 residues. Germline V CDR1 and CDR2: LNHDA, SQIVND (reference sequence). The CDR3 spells CASKYRGVNTEAFF. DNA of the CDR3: TGTGCCAGTAAATACAGGGGAGTGAACACTGAAGCTTTCTTT.

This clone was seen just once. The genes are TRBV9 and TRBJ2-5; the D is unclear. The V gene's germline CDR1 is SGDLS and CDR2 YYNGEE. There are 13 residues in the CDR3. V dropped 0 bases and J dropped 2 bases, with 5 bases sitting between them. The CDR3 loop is CASSVDEQETQYF. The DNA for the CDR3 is TGTGCCAGCAGCGTAGATGAGCAAGAGACCCAGTACTTC.

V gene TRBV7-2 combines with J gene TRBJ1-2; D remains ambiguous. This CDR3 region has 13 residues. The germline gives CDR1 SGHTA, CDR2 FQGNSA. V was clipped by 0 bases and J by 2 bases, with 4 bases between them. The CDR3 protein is CASSLAQNYGYTF. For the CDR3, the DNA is TGTGCCAGCAGCTTAGCCCAGAACTATGGCTACACCTTC.

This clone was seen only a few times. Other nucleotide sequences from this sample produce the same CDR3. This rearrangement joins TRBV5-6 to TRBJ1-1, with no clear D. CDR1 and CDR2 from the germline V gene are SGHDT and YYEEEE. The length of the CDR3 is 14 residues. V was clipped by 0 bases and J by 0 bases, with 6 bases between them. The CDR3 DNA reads TGTGCCAGCAGCTTGGTTGGAGTGAACACTGAAGCTTTCTTT. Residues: CASSLVGVNTEAFF.

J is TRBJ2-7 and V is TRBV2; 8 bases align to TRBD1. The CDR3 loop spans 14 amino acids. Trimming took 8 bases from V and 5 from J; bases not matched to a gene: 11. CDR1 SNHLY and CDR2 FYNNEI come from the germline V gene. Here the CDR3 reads CASLEQGAKDEQYF. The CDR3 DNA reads TGTGCCAGCCTCGAGCAGGGGGCGAAGGACGAGCAGTACTTC.

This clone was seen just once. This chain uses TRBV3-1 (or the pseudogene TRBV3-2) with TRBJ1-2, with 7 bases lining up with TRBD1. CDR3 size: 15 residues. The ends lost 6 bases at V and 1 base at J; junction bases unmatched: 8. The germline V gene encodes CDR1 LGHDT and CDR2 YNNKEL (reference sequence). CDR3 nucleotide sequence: TGTGCCAGCAGGCAACAGGGGATAAGTAACTATGGCTACACCTTC. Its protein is CASRQQGISNYGYTF.

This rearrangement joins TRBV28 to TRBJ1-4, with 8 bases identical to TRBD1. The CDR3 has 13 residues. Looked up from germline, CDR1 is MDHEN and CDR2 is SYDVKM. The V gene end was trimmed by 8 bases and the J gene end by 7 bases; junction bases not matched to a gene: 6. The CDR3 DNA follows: TGTGCCAGCCGAGACAGGGGCGGTGAAAAACTGTTTTTT. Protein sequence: CASRDRGGEKLFF.

The CDR3 spells CASSLGRDEQFF. In nucleotides, the CDR3 is TGTGCCAGCAGCTTAGGGAGGGATGAGCAGTTCTTC. This rearrangement joins TRBV7-3 to TRBJ2-1; TRBD2 matches 7 bases. This CDR3 has 12 amino acids. Germline V CDR1 and CDR2: SGHTA, FQGTGA. Trimming cost V 2 bases and J 8 bases; bases outside gene matches: 0.

The CDR3 here is CASSPSGADEQYF. In DNA, the CDR3 is TGTGCCAGCAGCCCCTCGGGAGCGGACGAGCAGTACTTC. V and J are TRBV7-9 and TRBJ2-7; possible D gene TRBD2, 6 bases. Germline-derived CDR1 and CDR2 are SEHNR and FQNEAQ (reference sequence). This CDR3 contains 13 residues. V lost 5 bases, J lost 5 bases, and 13 bases lay in between.

CDR3 coding DNA: TGTGCCAGCAGTTTATCGGTCGGAGGATTAACTAATGAAAAACTGTTTTTT. Translation: CASSLSVGGLTNEKLFF. The chain combines TRBV27 with TRBJ1-4; D is undetermined. This CDR3 contains 17 residues. CDR1 and CDR2 from the germline V gene are MNHEY and SMNVEV (reference sequence). Deletions cut 0 bases from V and 1 base from J, with 12 bases between.

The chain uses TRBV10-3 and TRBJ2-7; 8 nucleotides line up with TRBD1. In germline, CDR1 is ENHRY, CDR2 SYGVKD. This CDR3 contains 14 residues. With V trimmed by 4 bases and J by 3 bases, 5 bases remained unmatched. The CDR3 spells CAISVNRGNYEQYF. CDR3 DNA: TGTGCCATCAGTGTGAACAGGGGGAACTACGAGCAGTACTTC.

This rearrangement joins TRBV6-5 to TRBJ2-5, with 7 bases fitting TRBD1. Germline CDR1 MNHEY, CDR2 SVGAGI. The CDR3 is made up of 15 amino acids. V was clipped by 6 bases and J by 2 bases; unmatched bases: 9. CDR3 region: CASSATGTAQETQYF. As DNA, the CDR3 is TGTGCCAGCAGCGCTACCGGGACAGCTCAAGAGACCCAGTACTTC.

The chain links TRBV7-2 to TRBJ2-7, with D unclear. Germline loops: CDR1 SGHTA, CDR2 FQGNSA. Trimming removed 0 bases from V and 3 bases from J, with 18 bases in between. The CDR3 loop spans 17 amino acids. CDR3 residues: CASSLASTRFADYEQYF. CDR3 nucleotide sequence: TGTGCCAGCAGCTTAGCGTCGACGCGGTTTGCGGACTACGAGCAGTACTTC.

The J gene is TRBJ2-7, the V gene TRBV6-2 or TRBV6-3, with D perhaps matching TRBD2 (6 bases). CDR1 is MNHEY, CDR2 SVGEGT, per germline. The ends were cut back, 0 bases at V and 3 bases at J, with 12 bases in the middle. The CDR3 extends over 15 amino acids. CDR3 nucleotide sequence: TGTGCCAGCAGTTACTCGCGGGGTTGGGACTACGAGCAGTACTTC. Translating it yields CASSYSRGWDYEQYF.

CDR3 in DNA: TGTGCCAGCAGGACCGGGTCGAACACCGGGGAGCTGTTTTTT. This encodes CASRTGSNTGELFF. The genes are TRBV7-3 and TRBJ2-2, with D unresolved. CDR1 SGHTA and CDR2 FQGTGA come from the germline V gene. CDR3 length equals 14 residues. Deletions cut 6 bases from V and 0 bases from J, with 8 bases between.

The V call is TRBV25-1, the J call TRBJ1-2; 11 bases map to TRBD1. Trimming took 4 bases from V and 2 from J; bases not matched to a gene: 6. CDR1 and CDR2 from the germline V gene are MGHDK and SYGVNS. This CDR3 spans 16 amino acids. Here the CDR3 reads CASSGRRDRGNYGYTF. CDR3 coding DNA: TGTGCCAGCAGTGGCCGCCGGGACAGGGGGAACTATGGCTACACCTTC.